These T cell receptor beta chains were read from a single sample in a study of T cell responses to AZD1222 COVID-19 vaccine. TCRdb's table, derived via immunoSEQ multiplex PCR, lists solely in-frame clones and lacks some. The sample records about 25,000 clones, over 75% being singletons. The starting material was peripheral blood, obtained 28 days after the second AZD1222 dose. The receptors derive from an adult who received the AZD1222 COVID-19 vaccine. Each CDR3 is given with its conserved first and last residue. Each record gives: CDR3 length, V gene, D gene, J gene, clone size, CDR3 protein, CDR3 DNA. A D gene is named only where the DNA matches it firmly. Not every row has a clone size; where given, it reads once, few, many or a size class.

14	TRBV6-5	-	TRBJ2-2	once	CASVGFTNTGELFF	TGTGCCAGCGTGGGTTTCACTAACACCGGGGAGCTGTTTTTT
13	TRBV28	-	TRBJ2-6	-	CASRLSGANVLTF	TGTGCCAGCAGACTCTCTGGGGCCAACGTCCTGACTTTC
14	TRBV24-1	-	TRBJ2-1	few	CATSDWAIHNEQFF	TGTGCCACCAGTGATTGGGCAATCCACAATGAGCAGTTCTTC
14	TRBV2	-	TRBJ1-6	-	CASNEGWEGSPLHF	TGTGCCAGCAACGAGGGCTGGGAGGGTTCACCCCTCCACTTT
15	TRBV7-3	TRBD2	TRBJ2-3	-	CASSYSGMGTDTQYF	TGTGCCAGCAGTTATAGCGGGATGGGCACAGATACGCAGTATTTT
16	TRBV19	-	TRBJ1-1	-	CASRGGAIGINTEAFF	TGTGCCAGTAGGGGGGGCGCGATCGGTATAAACACTGAAGCTTTCTTT
14	TRBV27	TRBD1	TRBJ1-2	-	CASSLGQGAQGYTF	TGTGCCAGCAGTTTAGGACAGGGGGCGCAGGGCTACACCTTC
13	TRBV27	-	TRBJ2-7	-	CASSFSRAYEQYF	TGTGCCAGCAGTTTTAGTAGAGCCTACGAGCAGTACTTC
14	TRBV5-1	TRBD1	TRBJ1-2	-	CASSPGTANYGYTF	TGCGCCAGCAGCCCCGGGACAGCTAACTATGGCTACACCTTC
16	TRBV5-8	-	TRBJ1-4	-	CASSLLQMTTNEKLFF	TGTGCCAGCAGCTTGTTACAGATGACAACTAATGAAAAACTGTTTTTT
14	TRBV27	TRBD2	TRBJ2-7	-	CASGQLAGPGKQYF	TGTGCCAGCGGCCAACTAGCGGGACCCGGGAAGCAGTACTTC
15	TRBV7-2	-	TRBJ1-2	-	CASGPLFASPYGYTF	TGTGCCAGCGGCCCACTTTTTGCCTCACCTTATGGCTACACCTTC
11	TRBV19	-	TRBJ1-1	once	CASLGPRGAFF	TGTGCCAGTCTAGGGCCCCGTGGAGCTTTCTTT
13	TRBV5-1	-	TRBJ1-2	-	CASSLGVNYGYTF	TGCGCCAGCAGCTTGGGAGTAAACTATGGCTACACCTTC
15	TRBV28	-	TRBJ1-2	-	CASGPGKSSGYGYTF	TGTGCCAGCGGACCTGGGAAAAGCTCGGGCTATGGCTACACCTTC
14	TRBV5-4	-	TRBJ2-5	once	CASSPGPDGETQYF	TGTGCCAGCAGCCCGGGGCCCGATGGGGAGACCCAGTACTTC
15	TRBV6-2/TRBV6-3	-	TRBJ2-7	-	CASSYTPGSLYEQYF	TGTGCCAGCAGTTACACTCCGGGTAGTCTGTACGAGCAGTACTTC
15	TRBV28	-	TRBJ2-7	-	CASTPPGTGIYEQYF	TGTGCCAGCACCCCACCCGGGACTGGGATCTACGAGCAGTACTTC
15	TRBV6-5	TRBD1	TRBJ1-3	-	CASQGGTDSGNTIYF	TGTGCCAGCCAAGGCGGGACAGACTCTGGAAACACCATATATTTT
15	TRBV9	TRBD1	TRBJ1-5	-	CASSVQGDGNQPQHF	TGTGCCAGCAGCGTCCAGGGGGATGGCAATCAGCCCCAGCATTTT
15	TRBV7-3	TRBD2	TRBJ2-1	-	CASSSTGGSGGEQFF	TGTGCCAGCAGCTCGACGGGAGGGAGTGGTGGTGAGCAGTTCTTC
17	TRBV7-9	-	TRBJ1-4	-	CASSIRPKLATNEKLFF	TGTGCCAGCAGCATTAGACCGAAACTCGCAACTAATGAAAAACTGTTTTTT
11	TRBV19	-	TRBJ2-7	-	CASTSGYEQYF	-
15	TRBV7-9	TRBD1	TRBJ1-5	-	CASSLTGVGNQPQHF	TGTGCCAGCAGCTTAACAGGGGTAGGCAATCAGCCCCAGCATTTT
15	TRBV18	-	TRBJ2-4	-	CASSPPNGVRNIQYF	TGTGCCAGCTCACCACCTAACGGCGTACGAAACATTCAGTACTTC
17	TRBV6-2/TRBV6-3	-	TRBJ2-3	-	CASSYGGTLTGTDTQYF	TGTGCCAGCAGTTACGGAGGCACCCTCACAGGGACAGATACGCAGTATTTT
15	TRBV5-1	TRBD1	TRBJ2-7	-	CASSLWTGTNSEQYF	TGCGCCAGCAGCTTATGGACAGGAACGAACTCCGAGCAGTACTTC
17	TRBV6-2/TRBV6-3	-	TRBJ2-2	few	CASSPYVVAVNTGELFF	TGTGCCAGCAGCCCCTACGTTGTAGCGGTGAACACCGGGGAGCTGTTTTTT
18	TRBV11-3	TRBD1	TRBJ2-1	-	CASSPGTGFSGSYNEQFF	TGTGCCAGCAGCCCCGGGACAGGGTTTTCAGGCTCCTACAATGAGCAGTTCTTC
16	TRBV5-1	-	TRBJ2-5	once	CASSLNVGGWQETQYF	TGCGCCAGCAGCCTAAACGTGGGGGGTTGGCAAGAGACCCAGTACTTC
13	TRBV12-3/TRBV12-4	-	TRBJ1-2	-	CASNTDGRYGYTF	TGTGCCAGCAACACGGACGGCCGCTATGGCTACACCTTC
15	TRBV28	TRBD2	TRBJ2-5	-	CASSSPGLPGETQYF	TGTGCCAGCAGTTCACCGGGACTACCCGGGGAGACCCAGTACTTC
14	TRBV5-1	-	TRBJ2-1	once	CASRPGLPYNEQFF	TGCGCCAGCAGGCCAGGGCTACCCTACAATGAGCAGTTCTTC
11	TRBV28	TRBD1	TRBJ2-2	-	CASRGQIGLFF	TGTGCCAGCAGGGGACAGATCGGGCTGTTTTTT
18	TRBV6-4	-	TRBJ2-2	-	CASTPWTLRKDFTGELFF	TGTGCCAGCACCCCATGGACCCTACGAAAGGACTTCACCGGGGAGCTGTTTTTT
12	TRBV28	-	TRBJ1-2	-	CASSLGGYGYTF	TGTGCCAGCAGTTTAGGCGGCTATGGCTACACCTTC
14	TRBV9	-	TRBJ2-1	medium-sized	CASSVASGSNEQFF	TGTGCCAGCAGCGTAGCTTCAGGGTCAAATGAGCAGTTCTTC
13	TRBV28	TRBD1	TRBJ2-7	-	CATELGQGYEQYF	TGTGCCACCGAGTTGGGACAGGGCTACGAGCAGTACTTC
15	TRBV7-3	TRBD2	TRBJ2-1	-	CASSLGLAGQNEQFF	TGTGCCAGCAGCCTCGGACTAGCGGGTCAAAATGAGCAGTTCTTC
13	TRBV6-1	-	TRBJ1-1	-	CASSELVGTEAFF	TGTGCCAGCAGTGAGTTGGTGGGAACTGAAGCTTTCTTT
15	TRBV2	-	TRBJ2-1	-	CASKKQGSSYNEQFF	TGTGCCAGCAAAAAGCAGGGGAGCTCCTACAATGAGCAGTTCTTC
14	TRBV19	-	TRBJ2-3	-	CASSIGTGRDTQYF	TGTGCCAGTAGTATTGGGACGGGGCGCGATACGCAGTATTTT
14	TRBV7-9	-	TRBJ1-6	once	CASSLQSGNSPLHF	TGTGCCAGCAGCTTACAAAGTGGGAATTCACCCCTCCACTTT
14	TRBV16	-	TRBJ2-2	-	CASSQSRQTGELFF	TGTGCCAGCAGCCAATCACGACAAACCGGGGAGCTGTTTTTT
17	TRBV4-2	TRBD2	TRBJ2-1	-	CASSLGLAGVYSNEQFF	TGTGCCAGCAGCTTAGGACTAGCGGGAGTCTATAGCAATGAGCAGTTCTTC
17	TRBV7-8	TRBD1	TRBJ2-7	-	CASTIVPTGVFSYEQYF	TGTGCCAGCACCATAGTCCCGACAGGGGTGTTTTCCTACGAGCAGTACTTC
14	TRBV28	TRBD1	TRBJ2-2	-	CASSLTGGFGELFF	TGTGCCAGCAGTCTCACAGGGGGCTTCGGGGAGCTGTTTTTT
17	TRBV7-7	TRBD2	TRBJ2-2	-	CASSPRTSGGNTGELFF	TGTGCTAGCAGCCCCCGGACTAGCGGGGGGAACACCGGGGAGCTGTTTTTT
11	TRBV4-1	-	TRBJ2-1	-	CASSQGGEQFF	TGCGCCAGCAGCCAAGGGGGTGAGCAGTTCTTC
13	TRBV19	TRBD1	TRBJ1-2	-	CASSRQGNYGYTF	TGTGCCAGTAGTAGACAGGGAAACTATGGCTACACCTTC